The clone carrying this T cell receptor beta chain was seen ten or more times. Its specificity is unknown. The source of the sample is a study of identical twins. The germline gives CDR1 SEHNR, CDR2 FQNEAQ (reference sequence). The V gene lost 0 bases and the J gene lost 5 bases, with 17 bases spanning the gap. CDR3 length equals 16 residues. Study-wide results and limits: Findings came from cross-sectional statistics, without long-term follow-up of donors.

MiXCR, applied by TCRdb to the 5' RACE reads, yields one record per CDR3 protein. The data hold roughly 280,000 distinct CDR3 sequences, with roughly 8.6% observed a single time. These data were also reused for a study on yellow fever vaccine responses in identical twins.

Material for sequencing was CD8+ T cells sorted from blood. The chain employs TRBV7-9 and TRBJ2-7; D gene ambiguous. This sequence originates from a young woman in good health. The CDR3 reads CASSLAKAGRPDEQYF. CDR3 DNA: TGTGCCAGCAGCTTAGCGAAGGCAGGCCGCCCTGACGAGCAGTACTTC.